This is a list of T cell receptor beta chains from one sample in a study of blood T cell repertoires in COVID-19. The protocol was immunoSEQ multiplex PCR, while the TCRdb copy is restricted to in-frame clones and leaves out a portion. The sample shows tens of thousands of clones, about 80% of them seen only once. Sequencing used peripheral blood. Every receptor here comes from a human donor with acute or convalescent COVID-19. The donor label of this sample is uncertain. Both conserved end residues are trimmed from each CDR3.

J gene | V gene | CDR3 protein
TRBJ2-7 | TRBV7-6 | ASSLGRGAYEQY
TRBJ1-5 | TRBV10-3 | AISESRVEPQH
TRBJ1-2 | TRBV7-2 | ASSLEAGGAYGYT
TRBJ2-4 | TRBV27 | ASSSAGSRVGKNIQY
TRBJ1-5 | TRBV2 | ASSVRTGGLINNQPQH
TRBJ1-5 | TRBV28 | ASRPLTGGVQPQH
TRBJ2-7 | TRBV6-2/TRBV6-3 | ASSYYGSLAEYEQY
TRBJ2-7 | TRBV5-1 | ASSLDRVYEQY
TRBJ1-4 | TRBV28 | ASRTGFNEKLF
TRBJ2-4 | TRBV2 | ASSELAGATNNIQY
TRBJ1-1 | TRBV25-1 | ASSEYFGGEAF
TRBJ2-1 | TRBV6-2/TRBV6-3 | ASSYSGGPYNEQF
TRBJ1-5 | TRBV7-9 | ASSSQGINQPQH
TRBJ1-1 | TRBV28 | ASRGVLTEAF
TRBJ1-2 | TRBV11-2 | ASSLGGYRARS
TRBJ1-1 | TRBV5-1 | ASSGTGYTEAF
TRBJ2-3 | TRBV27 | ASGLAAVGDTQY
TRBJ2-3 | TRBV6-5 | ASNPPGRSGDTQY
TRBJ1-4 | TRBV5-4 | ASSLGGQGINEKLF
TRBJ1-2 | TRBV18 | ASLRASENRGKYGST
TRBJ2-7 | TRBV19 | ASSDRGQSYEQY
TRBJ2-7 | TRBV5-4 | ASSFSVAYEQY
TRBJ1-2 | TRBV5-1 | ASSLAGGDYGYT
TRBJ2-1 | TRBV19 | ASSIEAGLAGHNEQF
TRBJ1-4 | TRBV3-1/TRBV3-2 | ASSHASGTNEKLF
TRBJ2-1 | TRBV5-4 | ASSPGTSGSRYNEQF
TRBJ1-5 | TRBV5-6 | ASSRSGGRVNQPQH
TRBJ2-7 | TRBV6-5 | ASRSSGYEQY
TRBJ1-1 | TRBV5-5 | ASSLDVSHQIRTEAF
TRBJ2-7 | TRBV28 | ASSFDITQN
TRBJ2-2 | TRBV27 | ASRIGLAVNTGELF
TRBJ2-5 | TRBV11-2 | ASSLEGETQY
TRBJ2-7 | TRBV4-1 | ASSQDRGLAPEQY
TRBJ2-2 | TRBV5-1 | ASSLLSSAGRTGELF
TRBJ2-7 | TRBV9 | ASSLGQFSYEQY
TRBJ1-1 | TRBV9 | ASSVGPTQGSVTEAF
TRBJ1-1 | TRBV7-6 | ASSLAPTGQPRYFEAF
TRBJ2-2 | TRBV6-5 | ASSYSLAAGELF
TRBJ1-2 | TRBV5-6 | ASRPDRDYGYT
TRBJ1-1 | TRBV10-2 | ASSGTGGVAEAF
TRBJ1-2 | TRBV29-1 | SVGREGAYGYT
TRBJ2-1 | TRBV11-3 | ASSWTSGSYNEQF
TRBJ2-2 | TRBV2 | ASPGQGNTGELF
TRBJ2-1 | TRBV28 | ASPPAGGYNEQF
TRBJ2-7 | TRBV28 | ASRPPGFYEQY
TRBJ1-1 | TRBV2 | ASSEQDRGYTEAF
TRBJ2-2 | TRBV11-1 | ASSLGQPLTGELF
TRBJ1-1 | TRBV7-8 | ASRLGRRTGNTEAF
TRBJ2-2 | TRBV4-3 | ASSQAHLAAANTGELF
TRBJ2-5 | TRBV14 | ASSPRLKETQY
TRBJ2-1 | TRBV6-5 | ASSYFSWAKYNEQF
TRBJ2-5 | TRBV7-9 | ASSLVQRQGSWETQY
TRBJ1-5 | TRBV6-1 | ASSEFGRGDQPQH
TRBJ1-5 | TRBV3-1/TRBV3-2 | ASSQSDRGQNQPQH
TRBJ2-3 | TRBV9 | ASSVELSGGPGDTQY